This is a list of T cell receptor beta chains from one sample in a study of blood T cell repertoires in COVID-19. TCRdb's table, derived via immunoSEQ multiplex PCR, lists solely in-frame clones and lacks some. This sample has about 310,000 clones, with over 75% found just once. The specimen was PBMCs or T cells enriched from blood (not recorded which). Source of these receptors: a woman aged 40 to 50 who had recovered from COVID-19. The CDR3 runs from the conserved cysteine through the conserved F or W. A D gene is named only where the DNA matches it firmly. Where a row states a size, it is once, few, many or the class of an expanded clone; other rows omit it.

J gene: TRBJ2-5; V gene: TRBV7-2; D gene: .; clone size: .; CDR3 protein: CASSRGQQETQYF; CDR3 DNA: TGTGCCAGCAGCCGTGGACAGCAAGAGACCCAGTACTTC
J gene: TRBJ2-1; V gene: TRBV4-3; D gene: .; clone size: .; CDR3 protein: CASSQDEARGSYNEQFF; CDR3 DNA: TGCGCCAGCAGCCAGGATGAAGCCAGGGGATCCTACAATGAGCAGTTCTTC
J gene: TRBJ1-6; V gene: TRBV28; D gene: TRBD1; clone size: .; CDR3 protein: CASRPTGGGNSPLHF; CDR3 DNA: TGTGCCAGCAGGCCTACAGGGGGCGGGAATTCACCCCTCCACTTT
J gene: TRBJ1-6; V gene: TRBV7-2; D gene: .; clone size: .; CDR3 protein: CASSSGQALHF; CDR3 DNA: TGTGCCAGCAGCTCTGGACAAGCCCTCCACTTT
J gene: TRBJ2-7; V gene: TRBV15; D gene: TRBD1; clone size: .; CDR3 protein: CATRATGKSYEQYF; CDR3 DNA: TGTGCCACCAGGGCGACAGGGAAGTCCTACGAGCAGTACTTC
J gene: TRBJ1-1; V gene: TRBV6-2/TRBV6-3; D gene: TRBD1; clone size: .; CDR3 protein: CASSFTPGQGETEAFF; CDR3 DNA: TGTGCCAGCAGTTTCACTCCCGGACAGGGGGAGACTGAAGCTTTCTTT
J gene: TRBJ2-7; V gene: TRBV5-6; D gene: TRBD2; clone size: .; CDR3 protein: CASSLPLAGVLEQYF; CDR3 DNA: TGTGCCAGCAGCCTCCCACTAGCGGGGGTTCTCGAGCAGTACTTC
J gene: TRBJ2-5; V gene: TRBV5-1; D gene: TRBD2; clone size: .; CDR3 protein: CASSLAGGETQYF; CDR3 DNA: TGCGCCAGCAGCTTGGCGGGAGGGGAGACCCAGTACTTC
J gene: TRBJ2-2; V gene: TRBV4-3; D gene: .; clone size: .; CDR3 protein: CASSQNRLSNTGELFF; CDR3 DNA: TGCGCCAGCAGCCAGAATAGACTATCGAACACCGGGGAGCTGTTTTTT
J gene: TRBJ2-1; V gene: TRBV9; D gene: TRBD2; clone size: .; CDR3 protein: CASSVAGTSGSSFNNEQFF; CDR3 DNA: TGTGCCAGCAGCGTAGCTGGGACTAGCGGGAGTTCATTTAACAATGAGCAGTTCTTC
J gene: TRBJ2-7; V gene: TRBV4-1; D gene: TRBD1; clone size: .; CDR3 protein: CASSQRDSYEQYF; CDR3 DNA: TGCGCCAGCAGCCAACGGGACAGCTACGAGCAGTACTTC
J gene: TRBJ1-4; V gene: TRBV4-3; D gene: .; clone size: .; CDR3 protein: CASSQDYQGVPNEKLFF; CDR3 DNA: TGCGCCAGCAGCCAAGATTACCAGGGTGTCCCTAATGAAAAACTGTTTTTT
J gene: TRBJ2-3; V gene: TRBV4-3; D gene: TRBD2; clone size: .; CDR3 protein: CASSQEVAGGPSADTQYF; CDR3 DNA: TGCGCCAGCAGCCAAGAGGTAGCGGGGGGGCCGAGTGCAGATACGCAGTATTTT
J gene: TRBJ1-3; V gene: TRBV3-1/TRBV3-2; D gene: .; clone size: .; CDR3 protein: CASSQDLVSGNTIYF; CDR3 DNA: TGTGCCAGCAGCCAAGATCTTGTCTCTGGAAACACCATATATTTT
J gene: TRBJ2-7; V gene: TRBV7-3; D gene: .; clone size: .; CDR3 protein: CASSLGAESYEQYF; CDR3 DNA: TGTGCCAGCAGCCTCGGAGCGGAAAGCTACGAGCAGTACTTC
J gene: TRBJ2-2; V gene: TRBV6-5; D gene: .; clone size: .; CDR3 protein: CASSTLAGELFF; CDR3 DNA: TGTGCCAGCAGTACCTTAGCCGGGGAGCTGTTTTTT
J gene: TRBJ2-7; V gene: TRBV29-1; D gene: .; clone size: few; CDR3 protein: CSAGAGFDEQYF; CDR3 DNA: TGCAGCGCGGGCGCAGGTTTCGACGAGCAGTACTTC
J gene: TRBJ2-7; V gene: TRBV7-9; D gene: .; clone size: .; CDR3 protein: CASKNQPGDYEQYF; CDR3 DNA: TGTGCCAGCAAAAACCAACCAGGTGACTACGAGCAGTACTTC
J gene: TRBJ1-1; V gene: TRBV6-2/TRBV6-3; D gene: .; clone size: .; CDR3 protein: CASSYGGGNTEAFF; CDR3 DNA: TGTGCCAGCAGTTACGGGGGCGGGAACACTGAAGCTTTCTTT
J gene: TRBJ1-2; V gene: TRBV18; D gene: .; clone size: .; CDR3 protein: CASSPNTGDNYGYTF; CDR3 DNA: TGTGCCAGCTCACCAAACACAGGCGATAACTATGGCTACACCTTC
J gene: TRBJ2-1; V gene: TRBV7-9; D gene: TRBD2; clone size: few; CDR3 protein: CASSLGLAGALRAYNEQFF; CDR3 DNA: TGTGCCAGCAGCTTGGGACTAGCGGGGGCCCTCCGAGCCTACAATGAGCAGTTCTTC
J gene: TRBJ2-3; V gene: TRBV5-1; D gene: TRBD2; clone size: .; CDR3 protein: CASSLAPSGGAGTDTQYF; CDR3 DNA: TGCGCCAGCAGCTTGGCCCCTAGCGGGGGGGCTGGCACAGATACGCAGTATTTT
J gene: TRBJ2-2; V gene: TRBV2; D gene: .; clone size: .; CDR3 protein: CASSEPGTLGELFF; CDR3 DNA: TGTGCCAGCAGTGAGCCAGGGACACTCGGGGAGCTGTTTTTT
J gene: TRBJ1-1; V gene: TRBV7-9; D gene: .; clone size: .; CDR3 protein: CASSPRGNTEAFF; CDR3 DNA: TGTGCCAGCAGCCCCAGGGGTAACACTGAAGCTTTCTTT
J gene: TRBJ2-3; V gene: TRBV9; D gene: .; clone size: .; CDR3 protein: CASSVEGEDTQYF; CDR3 DNA: TGTGCCAGCAGCGTAGAGGGAGAAGATACGCAGTATTTT
J gene: TRBJ2-5; V gene: TRBV7-3; D gene: .; clone size: .; CDR3 protein: CASSLGGGLETQYF; CDR3 DNA: TGTGCCAGCAGCTTAGGTGGAGGCTTAGAGACCCAGTACTTC
J gene: TRBJ1-2; V gene: TRBV28; D gene: .; clone size: .; CDR3 protein: CASILSGEGSNYGYTF; CDR3 DNA: TGTGCCAGCATCCTGTCTGGGGAGGGGAGTAACTATGGCTACACCTTC
J gene: TRBJ2-3; V gene: TRBV14; D gene: TRBD1; clone size: .; CDR3 protein: CASSQISGTGRDTQYF; CDR3 DNA: TGTGCCAGCAGCCAAATCTCCGGGACAGGACGGGATACGCAGTATTTT
J gene: TRBJ1-4; V gene: TRBV15; D gene: .; clone size: .; CDR3 protein: CATSRDLYIANEKLFF; CDR3 DNA: TGTGCCACCAGCAGAGATCTGTATATAGCAAATGAAAAACTGTTTTTT
J gene: TRBJ1-1; V gene: TRBV29-1; D gene: TRBD1; clone size: .; CDR3 protein: CSARQGANTEAFF; CDR3 DNA: TGCAGCGCTAGACAGGGGGCGAACACTGAAGCTTTCTTT
J gene: TRBJ2-1; V gene: TRBV6-5; D gene: TRBD2; clone size: .; CDR3 protein: CASSHTSGGAGEQFF; CDR3 DNA: TGTGCCAGCAGCCACACTAGCGGGGGGGCGGGTGAGCAGTTCTTC
J gene: TRBJ2-7; V gene: TRBV4-2; D gene: .; clone size: .; CDR3 protein: CASSQVDSLPSSYEQYF; CDR3 DNA: TGTGCCAGCAGCCAAGTGGACAGTCTTCCGAGCTCCTACGAGCAGTACTTC
J gene: TRBJ1-5; V gene: TRBV12-3/TRBV12-4; D gene: .; clone size: .; CDR3 protein: CASSPGQNQPQHF; CDR3 DNA: TGTGCCAGCAGTCCCGGACAGAATCAGCCCCAGCATTTT
J gene: TRBJ2-7; V gene: TRBV5-1; D gene: .; clone size: .; CDR3 protein: CASTLGGGNEQYF; CDR3 DNA: TGCGCCAGCACCCTAGGGGGGGGAAACGAGCAGTACTTC
J gene: TRBJ2-2; V gene: TRBV9; D gene: TRBD1; clone size: .; CDR3 protein: CASSATGDRELFF; CDR3 DNA: TGTGCCAGCAGCGCCACAGGGGACAGGGAGCTGTTTTTT
J gene: TRBJ1-1; V gene: TRBV7-2; D gene: .; clone size: few; CDR3 protein: CASSPQRGNTEAFF; CDR3 DNA: TGTGCCAGCAGCCCACAACGCGGCAACACTGAAGCTTTCTTT
J gene: TRBJ2-6; V gene: TRBV4-2; D gene: .; clone size: .; CDR3 protein: CASSQDQGGSGANVLTF; CDR3 DNA: TGTGCCAGCAGCCAAGATCAGGGGGGCTCTGGGGCCAACGTCCTGACTTTC
J gene: TRBJ1-2; V gene: TRBV7-9; D gene: TRBD1; clone size: .; CDR3 protein: CASSGQGGPYGYTF; CDR3 DNA: TGTGCCAGTTCGGGACAGGGGGGACCCTATGGCTACACCTTC
J gene: TRBJ2-5; V gene: TRBV7-2; D gene: .; clone size: .; CDR3 protein: CASSLVLRVGFQETQYF; CDR3 DNA: TGTGCCAGCAGCTTAGTATTGAGGGTCGGTTTCCAAGAGACCCAGTACTTC
J gene: TRBJ1-1; V gene: TRBV9; D gene: TRBD1; clone size: few; CDR3 protein: CASSVYGQVGRDTEAFF; CDR3 DNA: TGTGCCAGCAGCGTCTACGGACAGGTGGGTCGGGACACTGAAGCTTTCTTT
J gene: TRBJ1-1; V gene: TRBV7-3; D gene: TRBD1; clone size: .; CDR3 protein: CASSAGGGQGALNTEAFF; CDR3 DNA: TGTGCCAGCAGCGCTGGAGGCGGACAGGGGGCTCTGAACACTGAAGCTTTCTTT
J gene: TRBJ1-4; V gene: TRBV9; D gene: .; clone size: once; CDR3 protein: CASSAAVGGANEKLFF; CDR3 DNA: TGTGCCAGCAGCGCTGCGGTGGGAGGGGCTAATGAAAAACTGTTTTTT
J gene: TRBJ2-4; V gene: TRBV5-6; D gene: .; clone size: .; CDR3 protein: CASSLAKNIQYF; CDR3 DNA: TGTGCCAGCAGCCTTGCGAAAAACATTCAGTACTTC
J gene: TRBJ2-3; V gene: TRBV9; D gene: TRBD1; clone size: .; CDR3 protein: CASSSPAGQGLTDTQYF; CDR3 DNA: TGTGCCAGCAGCTCCCCCGCGGGACAGGGACTCACAGATACGCAGTATTTT
J gene: TRBJ2-5; V gene: TRBV9; D gene: TRBD1; clone size: .; CDR3 protein: CASSSLQGPVETQYF; CDR3 DNA: TGTGCCAGCAGCAGCCTACAGGGGCCGGTGGAGACCCAGTACTTC
J gene: TRBJ2-1; V gene: TRBV9; D gene: TRBD1; clone size: .; CDR3 protein: CASSVGQGARYEQFF; CDR3 DNA: TGTGCCAGCAGCGTAGGACAGGGGGCGCGATATGAGCAGTTCTTC
J gene: TRBJ1-1; V gene: TRBV4-2; D gene: .; clone size: .; CDR3 protein: CASSQEQMNTEAFF; CDR3 DNA: TGTGCCAGCAGCCAGGAACAGATGAACACTGAAGCTTTCTTT
J gene: TRBJ2-7; V gene: TRBV29-1; D gene: TRBD1; clone size: .; CDR3 protein: CSVTGTGAYEQYF; CDR3 DNA: TGCAGCGTGACCGGGACAGGGGCCTACGAGCAGTACTTC
J gene: TRBJ1-2; V gene: TRBV29-1; D gene: TRBD1; clone size: once; CDR3 protein: CSVGLSGGSYGYTF; CDR3 DNA: TGCAGCGTTGGGTTGTCAGGGGGAAGCTATGGCTACACCTTC
J gene: TRBJ2-3; V gene: TRBV29-1; D gene: TRBD2; clone size: once; CDR3 protein: CSFSSGSHVDTQYF; CDR3 DNA: TGCAGCTTCTCTAGCGGGAGCCATGTGGATACGCAGTATTTT
J gene: TRBJ1-1; V gene: TRBV7-9; D gene: TRBD1; clone size: .; CDR3 protein: CASSSQDRLEAFF; CDR3 DNA: TGTGCCAGCAGCTCCCAGGACAGGCTTGAAGCTTTCTTT
J gene: TRBJ2-3; V gene: TRBV11-2; D gene: TRBD2; clone size: .; CDR3 protein: CASSLDSGRALTDTQYF; CDR3 DNA: TGTGCCAGCAGCTTAGATAGCGGGAGGGCTCTCACAGATACGCAGTATTTT
J gene: TRBJ2-1; V gene: TRBV24-1; D gene: .; clone size: once; CDR3 protein: CATSALGGADYNEQFF; CDR3 DNA: TGTGCCACCAGTGCCCTTGGAGGCGCTGATTACAATGAGCAGTTCTTC
J gene: TRBJ1-2; V gene: TRBV7-2; D gene: TRBD1; clone size: .; CDR3 protein: CASSYPSPDRGLGYTF; CDR3 DNA: TGTGCCAGCAGCTATCCCTCTCCGGACAGGGGGCTGGGCTACACCTTC
J gene: TRBJ1-1; V gene: TRBV29-1; D gene: .; clone size: .; CDR3 protein: CSVTGSMNTEAFF; CDR3 DNA: TGCAGCGTAACCGGGTCAATGAACACTGAAGCTTTCTTT
J gene: TRBJ1-1; V gene: TRBV9; D gene: TRBD1; clone size: .; CDR3 protein: CASSGTGSGNTEAFF; CDR3 DNA: TGTGCCAGCAGCGGGACAGGGTCGGGGAACACTGAAGCTTTCTTT
J gene: TRBJ2-5; V gene: TRBV15; D gene: .; clone size: .; CDR3 protein: CATSRVGRATTQYF; CDR3 DNA: TGTGCCACCAGCAGAGTTGGCAGGGCCACGACCCAGTACTTC
J gene: TRBJ1-5; V gene: TRBV28; D gene: TRBD1; clone size: .; CDR3 protein: CASTGQGGHQPQHF; CDR3 DNA: TGTGCCAGCACGGGTCAGGGGGGCCATCAGCCCCAGCATTTT
J gene: TRBJ2-2; V gene: TRBV11-2; D gene: .; clone size: .; CDR3 protein: CASSLVASVTGELFF; CDR3 DNA: TGTGCCAGCAGCTTAGTGGCTAGTGTTACCGGGGAGCTGTTTTTT